These 21 T cell receptor beta chains originate from one sample sequenced in a study of quantifying T cell responses using KT2 cells (dated by TCRdb to between 2016 and 2019). Background for the entire study: RNA was DNase-treated and reverse transcribed with TCR alpha and beta constant-region primers, mostly using SuperScript III.

Preparation of the library involved UMI-ligation and nested PCR. Sequenced using an Illumina MiSeq. A single-stranded oligonucleotide bearing the Illumina SP2 sequence and a UMI was ligated to the 3' end of the cDNA with T4 RNA ligase 1. PCR1 consisted of three to four cycles (98 degrees C 15 s, 69 degrees C 30 s, 72 degrees C 40 s), and for the beta primer an equimolar mix of RC1.1 and RC1.2 was used to cover TRBC1 and TRBC2. The raw public reads went through TCRdb reprocessing: fastp at Q25, MiXCR clone calling, in-frame beta chains kept. Each entry is one CDR3 protein sequence, shown with its most common DNA and genes. The sample records approximately 60,000 distinct CDR3 sequences, 9% to 15% of which are singletons. Jointly, the top ten make up 9.4% of the sample. Sample: PBMCs spiked with cells of the T cell clone KT2. Source of these receptors: a human donor.

This clonotype was detected ten times or more. V usage is TRBV20-1 and J usage is TRBJ2-5; D is possibly TRBD2 (5 bases). The length of the CDR3 is 14 residues. The V gene's germline CDR1 is DFQATT and CDR2 SNEGSKA (reference sequence). Trimming shortened V by 5 bases and J by 1 base, and 14 bases separated the two germline ends. The CDR3: CSAPTSGTQETQYF. As DNA, the CDR3 is TGCAGTGCTCCAACCTCGGGAACCCAAGAGACCCAGTACTTC.

CDR3 sequence: CASSGAGSNTGELFF. The DNA of the CDR3 is TGCGCCAGCAGTGGAGCGGGATCGAACACCGGGGAGCTGTTTTTT. The chain joins TRBV10-1 to TRBJ2-2; 7 bases line up with TRBD2. The CDR3 runs to 15 residues. From germline, CDR1 is WNHNN and CDR2 SYGVQD (reference sequence). The trim removed 4 bases at V and 0 bases at J, leaving 2 bases unmatched.

This clonotype was counted between two and nine times. The V gene is TRBV7-2, the J gene TRBJ1-1; no reliable D call. The CDR3 consists of 13 residues. Trimming cost V 1 base and J 5 bases, with 8 bases left between them. Germline V CDR1 and CDR2: SGHTA, FQGNSA. CDR3 in amino acids: CASSLEPLTEAFF. CDR3 sequence (DNA): TGTGCCAGCAGCTTAGAGCCCCTAACTGAAGCTTTCTTT.

There are a few counts of this clonotype. The genes are TRBV3-1 and TRBJ2-3; possible D gene TRBD2, 7 bases. Germline assignment: CDR1 LGHDT and CDR2 YNNKEL (reference sequence). V dropped 4 bases and J dropped 3 bases, with 17 bases sitting between them. The CDR3 loop spans 16 amino acids. The CDR3 loop reads CASSLGRGAGTDTQYF. CDR3 coding DNA: TGTGCCAGCAGCCTCGGCCGGGGGGCAGGGACAGATACGCAGTATTTT.

The CDR3 DNA reads as TGCGCCAGCAGCTTCGGACAGCGTACCGGGGAGCTGTTTTTT. It is translated as CASSFGQRTGELFF. The chain recombines TRBV5-1 with TRBJ2-2; D possibly corresponds to TRBD1 (6 bases). The CDR3 covers 14 residues. Trimming took 2 bases from V and 5 from J, leaving 10 bases between them. Germline CDR1 reads SGHRS; CDR2 reads YFSETQ.

This clonotype appeared many times. CDR3 loop: CASSLGGGESYNEQFF. As DNA, the CDR3 is TGTGCCAGCAGCTTAGGGGGAGGGGAGTCCTACAATGAGCAGTTCTTC. The V and J genes are TRBV7-6 and TRBJ2-1; TRBD2 aligns across 7 bases. Germline V lookup: CDR1 SGHVS, CDR2 FNYEAQ. With 1 base clipped from V and 1 base from J, the junction kept 4 bases outside the gene matches. The CDR3 is made up of 16 amino acids.

V usage is TRBV11-1 and J usage is TRBJ2-7; 13 bases agree with TRBD2. Trimming cost V 8 bases and J 3 bases; bases outside gene matches: 1. The CDR3 covers 13 residues. Germline V gene lookup returns CDR1 SGHAT and CDR2 FQDESV (reference sequence). In DNA, the CDR3 is TGTGCCAGCGGGACTAGCGGGAACTACGAGCAGTACTTC. It specifies CASGTSGNYEQYF.

The chain carries TRBV10-3 and TRBJ2-7; D not resolved. V was shortened by 5 bases and J by 2 bases, with 10 bases between the two germline ends. The CDR3 extends over 13 amino acids. In germline, CDR1 is ENHRY, CDR2 SYGVKD. CDR3 region: CAISWASTYEQYF. CDR3 DNA: TGTGCCATCAGTTGGGCCAGCACCTACGAGCAGTACTTC.

This clonotype turned up a few times. The V and J genes are TRBV24-1 and TRBJ2-3; no clear D. This CDR3 is built from 16 residues. Looked up from germline, CDR1 is KGHDR and CDR2 is SFDVKD. With 4 bases removed from V and 2 bases from J, the gap between germline ends came to 15 bases. CDR3 amino acids: CATSDPANGLTDTQYF. The CDR3 coding sequence is TGTGCCACCAGTGACCCGGCGAATGGTCTCACAGATACGCAGTATTTT.

This clonotype was recorded many times. The chain links TRBV28 to TRBJ1-2, with 7 bases aligning to TRBD1. Germline V gene data show CDR1 as MDHEN and CDR2 as SYDVKM. Trimming took 4 bases from V and 4 from J; bases not matched to a gene: 9. The CDR3 covers 15 residues. In nucleotides, the CDR3 is TGTGCCAGCAGTTCATTTCCGGGACAGACCTATGGCTACACCTTC. Protein sequence: CASSSFPGQTYGYTF.

This clonotype has only a few counts. V usage is TRBV10-3 and J usage is TRBJ1-1; D is undetermined. Looked up from germline, CDR1 is ENHRY and CDR2 is SYGVKD. CDR3 size: 14 residues. Trimming left V 2 bases short and J 11 bases short, with 18 bases between. CDR3 region: CAISEEHVFDLAFF. The CDR3, as DNA: TGTGCCATCAGTGAGGAACATGTGTTTGATCTGGCTTTCTTT.

The chain is built from TRBV24-1 and TRBJ1-1; D uncertain. Deletions cut 4 bases from V and 1 base from J, with 9 bases between. Germline CDR1 and CDR2: KGHDR and SFDVKD. CDR3 size: 14 residues. For the CDR3, the DNA is TGTGCCACCAGTGAAGGACCCTGGAACACTGAAGCTTTCTTT. Amino acid sequence: CATSEGPWNTEAFF.

In the case of this clonotype: A read error may be the cause here, since a much bigger clone is one base away. The V and J genes are TRBV7-9 and TRBJ1-4; a weak D match, TRBD1 (5 bases). CDR3 length: 15 amino acids. Germline values: CDR1 SEHNR, CDR2 FQNEAQ (reference sequence). The V gene lost 11 bases and the J gene lost 7 bases, with 23 bases spanning the gap. The CDR3 loop is CAGATTRGECEKLFF. The CDR3 bases are TGTGCCGGCGCAACTACCCGAGGGGAGTGTGAAAAACTGTTTTTT. Using reference TRBV7-9 and TRBJ1-4 for the parts outside the CDR3, the full variable domain is DTGVSQNPRHKITKRGQNVTFRCDPISEHNRLYWYRQTLGQGPEFLTYFQNEAQLEKSRLLSDRFSAERPKGSFSTLEIQRTEQGDSAMYLCAGATTRGECEKLFFGSGTQLSVL.

This clonotype was detected ten times or more. The chain uses TRBV7-6 and TRBJ2-1; D not resolved. This CDR3 contains 13 residues. The ends were cut back, 5 bases at V and 4 bases at J, with 9 bases in the middle. The germline gives CDR1 SGHVS, CDR2 FNYEAQ. The CDR3: CASSLLLYNEQFF. For the CDR3, the DNA is TGTGCCAGCAGCCTCCTACTGTACAATGAGCAGTTCTTC. The variable domain in full, completed from reference TRBV7-6 and TRBJ2-1, reads GAGVSQSPRYKVTKRGQDVALRCDPISGHVSLYWYRQALGQGPEFLTYFNYEAQQDKSGLPNDRFSAERPEGSISTLTIQRTEQRDSAMYRCASSLLLYNEQFFGPGTRLTVL.

The chain carries TRBV12-3 or TRBV12-4 and TRBJ2-1; D gene ambiguous. The CDR3 covers 18 residues. V gave up 3 bases and J gave up 2 bases, with 20 bases separating them. The CDR3: CASSFAVIRSPPYNEQFF. CDR3 sequence (DNA): TGTGCCAGCAGTTTCGCCGTAATAAGAAGTCCCCCCTACAATGAGCAGTTCTTC.

The rearrangement uses TRBV19 and TRBJ2-1, with unresolved D. The CDR3 is 15 amino acids. V was shortened by 3 bases and J by 1 base, with 10 bases between the two germline ends. The germline CDR1 and CDR2 sequences are LNHDA and SQIVND (reference sequence). This CDR3 reads CASSIPEMSYNEQFF. DNA for the CDR3: TGTGCCAGTAGTATTCCCGAAATGTCCTACAATGAGCAGTTCTTC.

The chain recombines TRBV11-2 with TRBJ1-5; TRBD1 matches 7 bases. Germline CDR1 SGHAT, CDR2 FQNNGV. V was clipped by 5 bases and J by 4 bases; unmatched bases: 5. This CDR3 is 14 amino acids long. The CDR3 is CASSPTGVNQPQHF. The CDR3 nucleotides are TGTGCCAGCAGCCCCACAGGGGTGAATCAGCCCCAGCATTTT.

This clonotype came up many times. The gene calls are TRBV6-2 or TRBV6-3 and TRBJ2-5, with D possibly being TRBD1 (5 bases). The CDR3 length is 17 residues. V gave up 6 bases and J gave up 5 bases, with 25 bases separating them. Germline V lookup: CDR1 MNHEY, CDR2 SVGEGT. CDR3 region: CASSASIVLWYRETQYF. CDR3 bases: TGTGCCAGCAGCGCATCTATCGTATTGTGGTACAGGGAGACCCAGTACTTC.

The V call is TRBV6-2 or TRBV6-3, the J call TRBJ2-5; D possibly corresponds to TRBD2 (6 bases). From germline, CDR1 is MNHEY and CDR2 SVGEGT. V lost 8 bases, J lost 1 base, and 14 bases lay in between. The CDR3 is 14 residues long. The chain's CDR3 is CASGGSGPQETQYF. In DNA, the CDR3 is TGTGCCAGCGGGGGTAGCGGACCCCAAGAGACCCAGTACTTC.

This clonotype was recorded at least ten times. The chain is built from TRBV27 and TRBJ1-1, with TRBD1 identical over 8 bases. The CDR3 runs 16 residues. Germline CDR1 is MNHEY and CDR2 is SMNVEV (reference sequence). V lost 4 bases and J lost 0; bases outside the gene matches: 7. For the CDR3, the DNA is TGTGCCAGCAGTTCCCTCGCGACAGGGGTGAACACTGAAGCTTTCTTT. It specifies CASSSLATGVNTEAFF.

This clonotype was seen a handful of times. The chain is built from TRBV6-6 and TRBJ1-5; D gene ambiguous. Germline loops: CDR1 MNHNY, CDR2 SVGAGI (reference sequence). V lost 4 bases to trimming and J lost 4 bases, with 11 bases between them. This CDR3 has 14 amino acids. CDR3 sequence reads: CASSSGPRNQPQHF. The CDR3, as DNA: TGTGCCAGCAGTTCTGGACCGAGAAATCAGCCCCAGCATTTT.